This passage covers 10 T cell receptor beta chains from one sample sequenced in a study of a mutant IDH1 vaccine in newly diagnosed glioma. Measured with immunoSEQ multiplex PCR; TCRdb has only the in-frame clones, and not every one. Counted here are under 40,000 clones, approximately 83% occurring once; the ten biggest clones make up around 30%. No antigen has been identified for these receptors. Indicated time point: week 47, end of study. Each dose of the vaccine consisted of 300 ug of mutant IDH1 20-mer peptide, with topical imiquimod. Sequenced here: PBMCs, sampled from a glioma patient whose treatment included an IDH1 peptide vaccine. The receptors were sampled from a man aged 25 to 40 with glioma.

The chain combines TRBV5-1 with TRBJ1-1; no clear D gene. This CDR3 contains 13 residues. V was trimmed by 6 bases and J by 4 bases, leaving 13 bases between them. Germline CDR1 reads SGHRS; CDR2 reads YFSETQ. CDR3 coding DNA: TGCGCCAGCAAGTGGGCAGTGGCCACTGAAGCTTTCTTT. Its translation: CASKWAVATEAFF.

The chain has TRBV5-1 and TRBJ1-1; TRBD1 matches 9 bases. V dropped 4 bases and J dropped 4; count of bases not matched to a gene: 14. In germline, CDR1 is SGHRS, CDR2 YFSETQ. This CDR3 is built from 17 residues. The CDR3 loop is CASSNYPGQGNPTEAFF. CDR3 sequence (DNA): TGCGCCAGCAGCAACTATCCGGGACAGGGTAATCCCACTGAAGCTTTCTTT.

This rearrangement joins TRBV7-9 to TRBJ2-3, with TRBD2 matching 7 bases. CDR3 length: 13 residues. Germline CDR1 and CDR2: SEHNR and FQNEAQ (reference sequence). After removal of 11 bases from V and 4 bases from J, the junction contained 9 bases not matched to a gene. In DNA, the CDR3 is TGTGCCTCCCGTGGCGGGGGAGCAGATACGCAGTATTTT. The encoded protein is CASRGGGADTQYF.

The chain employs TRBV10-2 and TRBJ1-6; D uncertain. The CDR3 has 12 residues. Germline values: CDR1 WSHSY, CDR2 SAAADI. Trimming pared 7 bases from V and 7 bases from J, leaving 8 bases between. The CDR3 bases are TGCGCCAGCACCGAGGAGAATTCACCCCTCCACTTT. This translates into CASTEENSPLHF.

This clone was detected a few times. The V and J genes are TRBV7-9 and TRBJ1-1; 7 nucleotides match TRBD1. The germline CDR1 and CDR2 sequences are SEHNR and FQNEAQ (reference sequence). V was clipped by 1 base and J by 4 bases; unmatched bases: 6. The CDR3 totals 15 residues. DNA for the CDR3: TGTGCCAGCAGCTTAGACGGAGACAGGGTCACTGAAGCTTTCTTT. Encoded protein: CASSLDGDRVTEAFF.

The DNA of the CDR3 is TGCAGAGGGGCCAGCCCAACCTACGAGCAGTACTTC. Its translation is CRGASPTYEQYF. The chain is built from TRBV29-1 and TRBJ2-7, with D possibly being TRBD1 (5 bases). This CDR3 has 12 residues. The germline V gene has CDR1 SQVTM and CDR2 ANQGSEA.

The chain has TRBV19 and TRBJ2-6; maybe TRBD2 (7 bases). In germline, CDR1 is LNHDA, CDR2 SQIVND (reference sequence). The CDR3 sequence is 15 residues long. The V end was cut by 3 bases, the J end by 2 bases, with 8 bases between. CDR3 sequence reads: CASSMGGPGANVLTF. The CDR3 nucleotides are TGTGCCAGTAGTATGGGGGGGCCTGGGGCCAACGTCCTGACTTTC.

The CDR3 DNA reads as TGTGCCAGCAGTTACGGCGGTGGGGAAAAACTGTTTTTT. Its translation is CASSYGGGEKLFF. The chain employs TRBV6-5 and TRBJ1-4; unclear D gene. Germline V lookup: CDR1 MNHEY, CDR2 SVGAGI. This CDR3 region has 13 residues. Trimming took 2 bases from V and 8 from J, leaving 9 bases between them.

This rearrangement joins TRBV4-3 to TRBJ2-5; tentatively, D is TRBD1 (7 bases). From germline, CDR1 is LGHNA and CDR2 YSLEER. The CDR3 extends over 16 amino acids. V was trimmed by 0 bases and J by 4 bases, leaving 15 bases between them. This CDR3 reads CASSQDRGAGGETQYF. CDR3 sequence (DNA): TGCGCCAGCAGCCAAGATAGGGGGGCAGGGGGAGAGACCCAGTACTTC.

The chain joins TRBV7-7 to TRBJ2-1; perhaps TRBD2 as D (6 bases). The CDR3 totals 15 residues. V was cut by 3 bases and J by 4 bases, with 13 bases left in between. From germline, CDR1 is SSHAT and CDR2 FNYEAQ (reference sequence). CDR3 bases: TGTGCCAGCAGCTTGAGGATAGCGGAGTACAATGAGCAGTTCTTC. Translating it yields CASSLRIAEYNEQFF. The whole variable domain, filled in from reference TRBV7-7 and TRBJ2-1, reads GAGVSQSPRYKVTKRGQDVTLRCDPISSHATLYWYQQALGQGPEFLTYFNYEAQPDKSGLPSDRFSAERPEGSISTLTIQRTEQRDSAMYRCASSLRIAEYNEQFFGPGTRLTVL.